The T cell receptor (beta chain) under discussion was sequenced for a study of shared clonotypes between healthy human individuals. Each unsorted sample relied on about 94 million PBMCs as its source of genomic DNA. Germline V gene sequence: CDR1 SEHNR, CDR2 FQNEAQ (reference sequence). Trimming shortened V by 3 bases and J by 1 base, and 12 bases separated the two germline ends. The CDR3 runs 15 residues. DNA input for the unsorted PBMC replicate PCRs was approximately 300 ng, 30,000 to 35,000 T cell genomes. Method: immunoSEQ multiplex PCR; TCRdb's copy keeps in-frame clones and lacks some. Here the sample spans about 500,000 clones, approximately 77% being singletons.

This chain uses TRBV7-9 with TRBJ1-1, with D possibly TRBD1 on 6 matching bases. The source is a woman aged 40 to 55 in good health. Some clones in this sample may be carry-over from other donors' samples. Source material: PBMCs. CDR3 in DNA: TGTGCCAGCAGCTTCACAGGGAGGGGGAACACTGAAGCTTTCTTT. It is translated as CASSFTGRGNTEAFF.